This T cell receptor (beta chain) was obtained from a study of T cells after yellow fever vaccination. After removal of 7 bases from V and 1 base from J, the junction contained 3 bases not matched to a gene. This CDR3 has 14 amino acids. The germline gives CDR1 SNHLY, CDR2 FYNNEI. TCR cDNA, made by 5'RACE template switching, carried an added universal primer site and UMIs. TCRdb redid the calling of the 5' RACE reads with MiXCR, one entry per CDR3 protein. This sample has a few hundred thousand distinct CDR3 sequences, with around 3.6% found just once. In this sample, this clonotype turned up a few times.

The TCR was taken from a man in his late teens or twenties who received the YFV17D yellow fever vaccine. The sample was PBMCs, taken on the day of the yellow fever booster vaccination. V is TRBV2 and J is TRBJ2-2, with TRBD2 matching over 7 bases. CDR3 DNA: TGTGCCAGCATACGCGGGGGGAACACCGGGGAGCTGTTTTTT. This translates into CASIRGGNTGELFF.